The rows below give T cell receptor beta chains drawn from one sample of a study of blood T cell repertoires in COVID-19. Assay: immunoSEQ multiplex PCR; the TCRdb copy retains only in-frame clones and omits some. The sample lists around 100,000 clones; more than 80% were seen once. The specimen was peripheral blood. All receptors come from a woman between 55 and 75 years old with COVID-19, enrolled during active disease. The CDR3 runs from the conserved cysteine through the conserved F or W. D genes are given only for firm matches. Size values are once, few and many counts, or a class for expanded clones, and some rows have none.

>-|TRBV27|TRBJ1-6|-
CAIRVENSPLHF
TGTGCCATACGGGTAGAGAATTCACCCCTCCACTTT
>-|TRBV10-3|TRBJ2-5|-
CAISESTQDSGETQYF
TGTGCCATCAGTGAGTCAACTCAGGACTCCGGGGAGACCCAGTACTTC
>-|TRBV5-4|TRBJ2-3|TRBD1
CASSLGGTGVPDTQYF
TGTGCCAGCAGCTTGGGCGGGACAGGGGTACCAGATACGCAGTATTTT
>-|TRBV7-9|TRBJ1-4|-
CASSSIVANEKLFF
TGTGCCAGCAGCTCGATAGTGGCTAATGAAAAACTGTTTTTT
>-|TRBV6-6|TRBJ1-3|-
CASSPDTSSGNTIYF
TGTGCCAGCAGCCCAGACACGAGCTCTGGAAACACCATATATTTT
>-|TRBV5-4|TRBJ1-1|TRBD1
CASSLTTGGWTEAFF
TGTGCCAGCAGCTTGACTACAGGGGGATGGACTGAAGCTTTCTTT
>-|TRBV4-1|TRBJ2-1|-
CASSQEWGDSYNEQFF
TGCGCCAGCAGCCAAGAATGGGGGGACTCCTACAATGAGCAGTTCTTC
>-|TRBV7-2|TRBJ2-2|-
CASSYYSGKGGELFF
TGTGCCAGCAGTTATTACTCAGGGAAAGGCGGGGAGCTGTTTTTT
>-|TRBV9|TRBJ1-5|-
CASSPGGGFGQPQHF
TGTGCCAGCAGCCCCGGGGGAGGGTTCGGTCAGCCCCAGCATTTT
>-|TRBV6-5|TRBJ1-2|-
CASSYPTDYGYTF
TGTGCCAGCAGTTACCCGACAGACTATGGCTACACCTTC
>-|TRBV21-1|TRBJ1-2|-
CASSPLAGTGRYGYTF
TGTGCCAGCAGCCCTCTCGCCGGGACAGGGAGGTATGGCTACACCTTC
>-|TRBV13|TRBJ2-7|TRBD1
CASSPGTGSTYEQYF
TGTGCCAGCAGCCCGGGGACAGGGTCAACCTACGAGCAGTACTTC
>-|TRBV6-6|TRBJ2-7|-
CASRAGQSSYEQYF
TGTGCCAGCAGGGCGGGACAGAGCTCCTACGAGCAGTACTTC
>-|TRBV3-1/TRBV3-2|TRBJ1-6|TRBD1
CASSQGEGARSPLHF
TGTGCCAGCAGCCAAGGTGAGGGGGCAAGATCACCCCTCCACTTT
>-|TRBV11-2|TRBJ2-6|-
CASTKGRANVLTF
TGTGCCAGCACGAAGGGGCGCGCCAACGTCCTGACTTTC
>-|TRBV15|TRBJ2-7|-
CATSRFPDYEQYF
TGTGCCACCAGCAGATTTCCAGACTACGAGCAGTACTTC
>-|TRBV28|TRBJ2-7|-
CASSLKGYEQYF
TGTGCCAGCTCCCTCAAGGGGTACGAGCAGTACTTC
>-|TRBV5-4|TRBJ2-1|TRBD2
CASSVGLAGGAVVF
TGTGCCAGCAGCGTTGGACTAGCGGGGGGAGCAGTGGTCTTC
>few|TRBV7-3|TRBJ2-1|-
CASSLSPPDNEQFF
TGTGCCAGCAGCTTAAGTCCCCCAGACAATGAGCAGTTCTTC
>-|TRBV6-2/TRBV6-3|TRBJ2-6|-
CASIPGHSGANVLTF
TGTGCCAGCATCCCCGGTCACTCTGGGGCCAACGTCCTGACTTTC
>-|TRBV25-1|TRBJ1-1|-
CASSDRTERGEAFF
TGTGCCAGCAGTGACCGGACAGAGCGGGGTGAGGCTTTCTTT
>-|TRBV3-1/TRBV3-2|TRBJ2-3|TRBD1
CASSQDTGGAGDIGLYF
TGTGCCAGCAGCCAAGACACAGGGGGCGCCGGGGACATAGGGCTGTATTTT
>-|TRBV14|TRBJ2-5|-
CASSYSRETQYF
TGTGCCAGCAGCTACAGCCGGGAGACCCAGTACTTC
>-|TRBV4-1|TRBJ1-1|-
CASSALRTIKNTEAFF
TGCGCCAGCAGCGCACTACGAACGATAAAGAACACTGAAGCTTTCTTT
>-|TRBV19|TRBJ2-7|-
CASSTRYRLYEQYF
TGTGCCAGTAGTACCAGGTATCGGTTATACGAGCAGTACTTC
>-|TRBV19|TRBJ2-2|-
CASSTQGMSGELFF
TGTGCCAGTAGTACGCAGGGGATGTCCGGGGAGCTGTTTTTT
>-|TRBV12-2|TRBJ2-7|-
CASRRTGGIEQYF
TGTGCAAGTCGTCGGACAGGTGGGATCGAGCAGTACTTC
>once|TRBV27|TRBJ2-1|-
CASSLSLRRGYNEQFF
TGTGCCAGCAGTTTATCCCTCCGAAGAGGCTACAATGAGCAGTTCTTC
>-|TRBV12-3/TRBV12-4|TRBJ1-1|-
CASSLGRNTEAFF
TGTGCCAGCAGTTTGGGGAGGAACACTGAAGCTTTCTTT
>-|TRBV5-1|TRBJ2-3|TRBD2
CASSSSLAGASDTQYF
TGCGCCAGCAGCTCCTCACTAGCGGGGGCTTCAGATACGCAGTATTTT
>few|TRBV19|TRBJ2-7|-
CASSRMGHRTYEQYF
TGTGCCAGTAGTCGAATGGGACATCGGACCTACGAGCAGTACTTC
>-|TRBV6-2/TRBV6-3|TRBJ1-1|TRBD1
CASSSQLQGAMAEAFF
TGTGCCAGCAGTTCTCAACTACAGGGGGCGATGGCTGAAGCTTTCTTT
>-|TRBV11-3|TRBJ2-2|-
CASSSAGVAGELFF
TGTGCCAGCAGCTCGGCAGGGGTCGCCGGGGAGCTGTTTTTT
>-|TRBV2|TRBJ2-5|TRBD2
CASRASGETQYF
TGTGCCAGCAGGGCTAGCGGCGAGACCCAGTACTTC
>-|TRBV4-2|TRBJ1-4|TRBD1
CASSPGQGNEKLFF
TGTGCCAGCAGCCCGGGACAGGGCAATGAAAAACTGTTTTTT
>-|TRBV4-1|TRBJ2-2|-
CASSQVSGELFF
TGCGCCAGCAGCCAAGTCTCCGGGGAGCTGTTTTTT
>-|TRBV10-3|TRBJ1-4|-
CAISDSTGSNEKLFF
TGTGCCATCAGTGATAGTACAGGAAGTAATGAAAAACTGTTTTTT
>-|TRBV30|TRBJ2-3|-
CAWSAPDTQYF
TGTGCCTGGAGTGCCCCGGATACGCAGTATTTT
>-|TRBV20-1|TRBJ2-5|-
CSARAGETQYF
TGCAGTGCTAGAGCGGGAGAGACCCAGTACTTC
>-|TRBV6-1|TRBJ1-2|TRBD1
CASSENLVGQGYGYTF
TGTGCCAGCAGTGAAAATTTAGTGGGACAGGGGTATGGCTACACCTTC
>-|TRBV6-5|TRBJ1-6|-
CASSYSSDNSPLHF
TGTGCCAGCAGTTACTCGAGCGATAATTCACCCCTCCACTTT
>-|TRBV27|TRBJ1-1|-
CASRTGTSNTEAFF
TGTGCCAGCAGAACCGGGACTTCGAACACTGAAGCTTTCTTT